These T cell receptor beta chains were read from a single sample in a study of regulatory T cells in long-lasting Graves disease. TCRdb independently ran MiXCR on the multiplex PCR reads; one entry per CDR3 protein. The sample lists about 610,000 distinct CDR3 sequences, 15% to 20% occurring once. Separately, the same data were catalogued under a study of T cells in Graves' hyperthyroidism and ophthalmopathy.

Sample: peripheral blood mononuclear cells (PBMCs), taken at new diagnosis, from a patient treated with antithyroid drugs. The receptor source for this set is a man between 18 and 35 years old with Graves disease. Both conserved end residues are part of each CDR3. Each record gives: J gene, D gene, V gene, clone size, CDR3 protein, CDR3 DNA. D genes are given only for firm matches. Rows may omit the clone size; those that give it use once, few, many or a size class.

>TRBJ2-1|TRBD2|TRBV20-1|few
CSAVRVAGVIDNEQFF
TGCAGTGCTGTCCGAGTAGCGGGAGTGATTGACAATGAGCAGTTCTTC
>TRBJ2-5|TRBD1|TRBV12-3/TRBV12-4|many
CASSQGQPGETQYF
TGTGCCAGCAGTCAGGGACAGCCGGGGGAGACCCAGTACTTC
>TRBJ2-7|NA|TRBV3-1|NA
CASSQDRGNQLSSYEQYF
TGTGCCAGCAGCCAAGATCGGGGAAATCAACTAAGCTCCTACGAGCAGTACTTC
>TRBJ2-7|TRBD2|TRBV20-1|many
CSLRDSGSSYEQYF
TGCAGTCTCCGGGATAGCGGGAGCTCCTACGAGCAGTACTTC
>TRBJ2-1|TRBD2|TRBV7-8|many
CASRLAGGNEQFF
TGTGCCAGCAGACTAGCGGGAGGCAATGAGCAGTTCTTC
>TRBJ2-1|NA|TRBV5-5|few
CASSLTSSSYNEQFF
TGTGCCAGCAGCTTAACCAGTAGCTCCTACAATGAGCAGTTCTTC
>TRBJ2-4|TRBD1|TRBV3-1|many
CASSQGRTGRGTKNIQYF
TGTGCCAGCAGCCAAGGTCGGACAGGAAGGGGAACCAAAAACATTCAGTACTTC
>TRBJ2-7|TRBD2|TRBV28|NA
CASTPADSGTTWVREQYF
TGTGCCAGCACCCCCGCGGATAGCGGGACCACCTGGGTCCGGGAGCAGTACTTC
>TRBJ1-1|TRBD1|TRBV28|many
CASSLYRGPNTEAFF
TGTGCCAGCAGTTTATACAGGGGGCCGAACACTGAAGCTTTCTTT
>TRBJ2-2|TRBD2|TRBV19|NA
CANSSGLAGGTGELFF
TGTGCCAATAGTAGCGGACTAGCGGGGGGCACCGGGGAGCTGTTTTTT
>TRBJ2-7|TRBD1|TRBV7-9|many
CASSLASDRGPYEQYF
TGTGCCAGCAGCTTAGCGAGCGACAGGGGGCCCTACGAGCAGTACTTC
>TRBJ1-2|NA|TRBV30|few
CAWRNKGQGGRGGYTF
TGTGCCTGGAGAAATAAGGGGCAGGGCGGGAGAGGAGGCTACACCTTC
>TRBJ1-2|NA|TRBV9|few
CASSVGIGQGSYGYTF
TGTGCCAGCAGCGTAGGTATAGGGCAGGGTAGCTATGGCTACACCTTC
>TRBJ2-1|NA|TRBV15|few
CATSRDRAGYNEQFF
TGTGCCACCAGCAGAGACCGGGCCGGATACAATGAGCAGTTCTTC
>TRBJ1-4|TRBD1|TRBV15|few
CATSRDLDRVGEKLFF
TGTGCCACCAGCAGAGATTTGGACAGGGTGGGGGAAAAACTGTTTTTT
>TRBJ1-5|NA|TRBV2|many
CASNSGGDRTSNQPQHF
TGTGCCAGCAATTCAGGAGGTGACCGAACAAGCAATCAGCCCCAGCATTTT
>TRBJ1-3|NA|TRBV20-1|few
CSARPGHGPGNTIYF
TGCAGTGCTAGGCCAGGACATGGTCCTGGAAACACCATATATTTT
>TRBJ1-5|TRBD1|TRBV30|many
CAWKRGQGWNQPQHF
TGTGCCTGGAAAAGGGGACAGGGATGGAATCAGCCCCAGCATTTT
>TRBJ2-3|TRBD1|TRBV12-5|few
CASGRDRGSAYF
TGTGCTAGTGGCCGCGACAGGGGGAGTGCGTATTTT
>TRBJ2-1|NA|TRBV7-6|NA
CASSRTSTFNEQFF
TGTGCCAGCAGCCGGACGTCGACTTTCAATGAGCAGTTCTTC
>TRBJ1-1|NA|TRBV28|many
CASSSSPNTEAFF
TGTGCCAGCAGTTCATCACCGAACACTGAAGCTTTCTTT
>TRBJ2-7|TRBD2|TRBV4-1|few
CASSHPGGRAGEQYF
TGCGCCAGCAGCCACCCGGGCGGGAGGGCAGGCGAGCAGTACTTC
>TRBJ2-3|NA|TRBV4-1|NA
CASSQGHLGSTDTQYF
TGCGCCAGCAGCCAGGGACATTTAGGTAGCACAGATACGCAGTATTTT
>TRBJ2-7|TRBD2|TRBV6-2/TRBV6-3|many
CASSYRGLAGHGSYEQYF
TGTGCCAGCAGTTACAGGGGACTAGCGGGCCACGGGTCCTACGAGCAGTACTTC
>TRBJ2-1|TRBD1|TRBV12-3/TRBV12-4|many
CASSIDRGSYNEQFF
TGTGCCAGCAGTATCGACAGGGGTTCCTACAATGAGCAGTTCTTC
>TRBJ2-2|NA|TRBV30|NA
CAWSDDLGGGRNTGELFF
TGTGCCTGGAGTGATGACTTAGGGGGGGGCAGAAACACCGGGGAGCTGTTTTTT
>TRBJ2-7|TRBD1|TRBV6-2/TRBV6-3|NA
CASSPTGGETYEQYF
TGTGCCAGCAGTCCGACAGGGGGCGAAACCTACGAGCAGTACTTC
>TRBJ2-5|TRBD1|TRBV20-1|NA
CSARDNRGLGTQYF
TGCAGTGCTAGAGACAACAGGGGGCTCGGGACCCAGTACTTC
>TRBJ2-7|TRBD2|TRBV9|many
CASSHLAGESYEQYF
TGTGCCAGCAGCCACTTAGCGGGAGAATCCTACGAGCAGTACTTC
>TRBJ1-1|NA|TRBV6-4|NA
CASSDSGGSTEAFF
TGTGCCAGCAGTGACTCGGGGGGAAGCACTGAAGCTTTCTTT
>TRBJ2-7|NA|TRBV20-1|few
CSARGGISYEQYF
TGCAGTGCTCGGGGCGGGATCTCCTACGAGCAGTACTTC
>TRBJ1-2|NA|TRBV13|NA
CASSLETLGPIYYGYTF
TGTGCCAGCAGCTTAGAGACATTGGGACCGATATACTATGGCTACACCTTC
>TRBJ2-5|TRBD2|TRBV7-7|many
CASSTGLAGVETQYF
TGTGCTAGCAGCACCGGACTAGCGGGTGTGGAGACCCAGTACTTC
>TRBJ1-4|TRBD1|TRBV4-1|NA
CASTNLNRGKSEKLFF
TGCGCCAGCACCAACCTGAACAGGGGAAAAAGTGAAAAACTGTTTTTT
>TRBJ2-3|NA|TRBV4-1|NA
CASSRQDTDTQYF
TGCGCCAGCAGCCGACAGGACACAGATACGCAGTATTTT
>TRBJ2-5|NA|TRBV7-3|many
CASSLDRGEETQYF
TGTGCCAGCAGCTTAGATCGAGGGGAGGAGACCCAGTACTTC
>TRBJ2-5|NA|TRBV6-1|many
CASNQVNLGMGLTGTQYF
TGTGCCAGCAACCAAGTAAATCTGGGTATGGGCCTTACGGGGACCCAGTACTTC
>TRBJ1-2|TRBD1|TRBV11-2|many
CASSRPPGQGALYGYTF
TGTGCCAGCAGCCGTCCACCGGGACAGGGCGCATTATATGGCTACACCTTC
>TRBJ2-3|NA|TRBV20-1|NA
CSVVGVPGTDTQYF
TGCAGCGTTGTGGGTGTTCCGGGAACAGATACGCAGTATTTT
>TRBJ1-4|NA|TRBV6-1|many
CATRFRSDTRNEKLFF
TGTGCCACACGGTTTAGGTCGGATACCCGTAATGAAAAACTGTTTTTT
>TRBJ2-3|TRBD2|TRBV20-1|many
CSFNGGTRGPTDTQYF
TGCAGTTTTAACGGCGGGACTAGAGGACCCACAGATACGCAGTATTTT
>TRBJ2-3|TRBD2|TRBV20-1|NA
CSARGLADDTDTQYF
TGCAGTGCTAGGGGACTAGCGGATGACACAGATACGCAGTATTTT